The 27 T cell receptor beta chains listed next were all sequenced from one sample in a study of T cells in Graves' hyperthyroidism and ophthalmopathy. Amplification of TCR beta CDR3 regions used RNA as the template. Researchers ran a first-round RT-PCR on the TCR CDR3 using the HTBI primer set. TCRdb itself ran the multiplex PCR reads through MiXCR, one entry per CDR3 protein. The sample has about 25,000 distinct CDR3 sequences; under 55% are singletons. Input material: blood. All receptors come from a woman aged 35 to 49 with Graves' hyperthyroidism that later progressed to Graves' ophthalmopathy.

V gene TRBV2 combines with J gene TRBJ1-4; 9 nucleotides match TRBD1. V lost 7 bases and J lost 6; bases outside the gene matches: 9. The CDR3 is made up of 15 amino acids. Germline V gives CDR1 SNHLY, CDR2 FYNNEI. The CDR3 region is CASIPRTGGDEKLFF. The CDR3 nucleotides read TGTGCCAGCATCCCCAGAACAGGGGGCGATGAAAAACTGTTTTTT.

V usage is TRBV4-1 and J usage is TRBJ2-1; 9 bases align to TRBD2. V was pared by 6 bases and J by 10 bases, with 10 bases of the junction left unmatched. The CDR3 is 14 residues long. CDR1 and CDR2 (germline): MGHRA, YSYEKL. CDR3 in amino acids: CASRRPAGGNEQFF. The CDR3 DNA reads TGCGCCAGCAGAAGACCAGCGGGAGGCAACGAGCAGTTCTTC.

This clonotype is medium-sized. CDR3 nucleotides: TGTGCCAGCAGCTATAGCGGGAATGAGCAGTTCTTC. Encoded protein: CASSYSGNEQFF. The chain uses TRBV9 and TRBJ2-1; the match to TRBD2 covers 7 bases. V gave up 4 bases and J gave up 7 bases; unmatched junction bases: 2. This CDR3 spans 12 amino acids. CDR1 SGDLS and CDR2 YYNGEE come from the germline V gene.

Sample share makes this clonotype medium-sized (0.01 to 0.1%). The V call is TRBV24-1, the J call TRBJ1-3; a weak D match, TRBD1 (6 bases). The V end lost 5 bases, the J end lost 8 bases, and 15 bases lay between the germline ends. The CDR3 extends over 14 amino acids. CDR1 is KGHDR and CDR2 is SFDVKD in the germline V gene. The CDR3 spells CATSARTVLDTIYF. Written as DNA, the CDR3 is TGTGCCACCAGTGCGAGGACAGTGCTGGACACCATATATTTT.

Many counts were recorded for this clonotype. The chain employs TRBV5-1 and TRBJ2-7, with 9 bases that match TRBD1. After removal of 2 bases from V and 3 bases from J, the junction contained 15 bases not matched to a gene. The CDR3 length is 18 residues. CDR1 and CDR2 from the germline V gene are SGHRS and YFSETQ. The CDR3 is CASSFRQGVAARVYEQYF. The DNA of the CDR3 is TGCGCCAGCAGCTTCCGACAGGGGGTAGCGGCAAGGGTCTACGAGCAGTACTTC.

J is TRBJ2-7 and V is TRBV5-5; TRBD1 matches at 9 bases. The CDR3 length is 16 residues. The J segment lost 2 bases and the V segment lost 1 base, leaving 7 bases of the junction unmatched. Germline-derived CDR1 and CDR2 are SGHKS and YYEKEE (reference sequence). This CDR3 reads CASSLFLRTGAYEQYF. The CDR3 DNA is TGTGCCAGCAGCTTGTTTCTTCGGACAGGGGCCTACGAGCAGTACTTC. The whole variable domain, filled in from reference TRBV5-5 and TRBJ2-7, reads DAGVTQSPTHLIKTRGQQVTLRCSPISGHKSVSWYQQVLGQGPQFIFQYYEKEERGRGNFPDRFSARQFPNYSSELNVNALLLGDSALYLCASSLFLRTGAYEQYFGPGTRLTVT.

The chain recombines TRBV2 with TRBJ1-4; no firm D call. V was clipped by 6 bases and J by 3 bases, with 11 bases between them. The CDR3 extends over 14 amino acids. Germline V gene lookup returns CDR1 SNHLY and CDR2 FYNNEI. The CDR3 loop reads CASREIRANEKLFF. DNA of the CDR3: TGTGCCAGCAGGGAGATTCGAGCTAATGAAAAACTGTTTTTT.

This clonotype occurred once. The chain is built from TRBV7-9 and TRBJ1-4; D possibly corresponds to TRBD1 (6 bases). The CDR3 length is 18 residues. Germline lookup yields CDR1 SEHNR and CDR2 FQNEAQ (reference sequence). The V end was cut by 5 bases, the J end by 7 bases, with 26 bases between. The DNA of the CDR3 is TGTGCCAGCAGCCTAACAAGGACTAGCGGGGGGGGCGGTGAAAAACTGTTTTTT. The encoded protein is CASSLTRTSGGGGEKLFF.

This clonotype was detected many times. V is TRBV5-5 and J is TRBJ2-3, with D possibly called TRBD1 or TRBD2 (5 bases each). The germline CDR1 and CDR2 sequences are SGHKS and YYEKEE (reference sequence). The CDR3 runs 14 residues. Trimming took 1 base from V and 6 from J, leaving 12 bases between them. CDR3 amino acids: CASSLRDVRDTQYF. CDR3 DNA: TGTGCCAGCAGCTTGCGGGACGTCAGGGATACGCAGTATTTT.

V and J are TRBV12-3 or TRBV12-4 and TRBJ2-3; D gene uncertain. V lost 5 bases and J lost 3, with 6 bases in between. This CDR3 contains 12 residues. Here the CDR3 DNA reads TGTGCCAGCAGTCCCAATACAGATACGCAGTATTTT. Amino acid sequence: CASSPNTDTQYF.

The chain uses TRBV20-1 and TRBJ2-1; the D gene is possibly TRBD2 (6 bases). CDR1 is DFQATT, CDR2 SNEGSKA, per germline (reference sequence). There are 13 residues in the CDR3. Trimming took off 7 bases at V and 8 bases at J, with 18 bases between the two ends. In DNA, the CDR3 is TGCAGTGTTCTCACCCAGGAGGGCTATGAGCAGTTCTTC. Protein: CSVLTQEGYEQFF.

The chain has TRBV5-1 and TRBJ1-3; unclear D gene. Germline V lookup: CDR1 SGHRS, CDR2 YFSETQ. The CDR3 contains 13 residues. Trimming shortened V by 4 bases and J by 0 bases, and 5 bases separated the two germline ends. Here the CDR3 DNA reads TGCGCCAGCAGCCGATTCTCTGGAAACACCATATATTTT. Protein sequence: CASSRFSGNTIYF.

This chain joins TRBV19 and TRBJ2-2; D remains ambiguous. Trimming shortened V by 3 bases and J by 2 bases, and 10 bases separated the two germline ends. This CDR3 has 15 residues. In germline, CDR1 is LNHDA, CDR2 SQIVND (reference sequence). The CDR3 is CASSMVWPNTGELFF. CDR3 nucleotides: TGTGCCAGTAGTATGGTTTGGCCAAACACCGGGGAGCTGTTTTTT.

This chain joins TRBV28 and TRBJ1-6, with D possibly TRBD1 on 5 matching bases. CDR1 MDHEN and CDR2 SYDVKM come from the germline V gene. The CDR3 loop spans 13 amino acids. Trimming left V 6 bases short and J 9 bases short, with 12 bases between. The CDR3 spells CASSRDVSSPLHF. The CDR3, as DNA: TGTGCCAGCAGCAGGGACGTGAGTTCACCCCTCCACTTT.

This clonotype qualifies as medium-sized (0.01 to 0.1%). The chain combines TRBV7-8 with TRBJ1-1, with 8 bases identical to TRBD1. The CDR3 is 15 residues long. From germline, CDR1 is SGHVS and CDR2 FQNEAQ. Unmatched junction bases numbered 5, after V lost 5 bases and J lost 0 bases. The CDR3 sequence is CASSAPGQVNTEAFF. Here the CDR3 DNA reads TGTGCCAGCAGCGCACCGGGACAGGTGAACACTGAAGCTTTCTTT.

This clonotype occurred many times. A read error is possible here, since a much larger clone lies one base away. This chain links TRBV7-3 with TRBJ1-1, with D perhaps matching TRBD1 (6 bases). Germline lookup yields CDR1 SGHTA and CDR2 FQGTGA. There are 14 residues in the CDR3. Trimming left V 4 bases short and J 5 bases short, with 14 bases between. The DNA for the CDR3 is TGTGCCAGCAGCTCTCAGGGGCTGGGAACTGAAGCTTTCTTT. As protein: CASSSQGLGTEAFF. The full variable domain, rest sourced from reference TRBV7-3 and TRBJ1-1, is GAGVSQTPSNKVTEKGKYVELRCDPISGHTALYWYRQSLGQGPEFLIYFQGTGAADDSGLPNDRFFAVRPEGSVSTLKIQRTERGDSAVYLCASSSQGLGTEAFFGQGTRLTVV.

This sequence joins TRBV7-3 and TRBJ2-1, with 9 bases identical to TRBD2. Germline V gene sequence: CDR1 SGHTA, CDR2 FQGTGA. After removal of 5 bases from V and 3 bases from J, the junction contained 8 bases not matched to a gene. The CDR3 contains 16 residues. The CDR3 spells CASSPDSGSVYNEQFF. The CDR3 coding sequence is TGTGCCAGCAGCCCTGATAGCGGGAGTGTCTACAATGAGCAGTTCTTC.

The sample holds many counts of this clonotype. The gene calls are TRBV6-1 and TRBJ2-1, with TRBD1 matching over 9 bases. J gave up 6 bases and V 1 base, and 4 bases lay outside the gene matches. This CDR3 is 15 amino acids long. CDR1 is MNHNS and CDR2 is SASEGT in the germline V gene. The CDR3 sequence: CASSEEQGAGNEQFF. For the CDR3, the DNA is TGTGCCAGCAGTGAAGAACAGGGGGCTGGCAATGAGCAGTTCTTC.

This clonotype came up many times. The chain links TRBV5-1 to TRBJ2-5; TRBD1 aligns across 9 bases. This CDR3 has 15 residues. Trimming cost V 4 bases and J 5 bases; bases outside gene matches: 9. Germline loops: CDR1 SGHRS, CDR2 YFSETQ. The CDR3 DNA reads TGCGCCAGCAGCCCGGGGACAGGGATAAGGGAGACCCAGTACTTC. It codes for CASSPGTGIRETQYF.

On this clonotype itself: At one end the junction does not follow the germline gene, possibly because of a read error. The J gene is TRBJ2-6, the V gene TRBV9; TRBD1 matches 7 bases. Germline CDR1 SGDLS, CDR2 YYNGEE. The CDR3 contains 17 residues. In DNA form, the CDR3 reads TGTGCCAGCAGCGCCCGGGACAGCCACTCTGGGGTCAACGTCATGACTTTC. Its translation is CASSARDSHSGVNVMTF.

This clonotype was counted only a few times. The chain carries TRBV2 and TRBJ1-1; D is unclear. Trimming pared 5 bases from V and 0 bases from J, leaving 16 bases between. This CDR3 spans 16 amino acids. Looked up from germline, CDR1 is SNHLY and CDR2 is FYNNEI. This chain's CDR3 is CASSSYGQHMNTEAFF. CDR3 sequence (DNA): TGTGCCAGCAGTTCATACGGGCAGCATATGAACACTGAAGCTTTCTTT.

The chain employs TRBV20-1 and TRBJ2-7, with TRBD2 matching over 15 bases. Germline assignment: CDR1 DFQATT and CDR2 SNEGSKA (reference sequence). Trimming cost V 4 bases and J 6 bases; bases outside gene matches: 1. CDR3 length equals 13 residues. CDR3 region: CSAMGLAGGEQYF. Here the CDR3 DNA reads TGCAGTGCTATGGGACTAGCGGGAGGCGAGCAGTACTTC.

The V gene is TRBV20-1, the J gene TRBJ1-4; D unclear. Trimming left V 3 bases short and J 12 bases short, with 11 bases between. This CDR3 has 11 amino acids. CDR1 and CDR2 (germline): DFQATT, SNEGSKA (reference sequence). The DNA of the CDR3 is TGCAGTGCTAGGGTCTTGCGAGAACTGTTTTTT. It yields the protein CSARVLRELFF.

The V and J genes are TRBV6-1 and TRBJ2-1; D ambiguous. V was shortened by 5 bases and J by 10 bases, with 15 bases between the two germline ends. CDR1 is MNHNS and CDR2 is SASEGT in the germline V gene. The CDR3 length is 13 residues. The CDR3 sequence is CASSLTNSGEQFF. The CDR3 DNA reads TGTGCCAGCAGTCTGACAAATTCGGGCGAGCAGTTCTTC.

This clonotype is judged medium-sized. The chain joins TRBV5-1 to TRBJ2-5, with 7 bases aligning to TRBD2. The CDR3 is made up of 15 amino acids. The ends lost 7 bases at V and 0 bases at J; junction bases unmatched: 9. In germline, CDR1 is SGHRS, CDR2 YFSETQ. The CDR3 sequence is CASRPAGTNQETQYF. CDR3 DNA: TGCGCCAGCCGTCCGGCGGGGACTAACCAAGAGACCCAGTACTTC.

This clonotype is medium-sized within its sample. CDR3 sequence reads: CASSLWAYQPQHF. Here the CDR3 DNA reads TGTGCCAGCAGCTTATGGGCTTATCAGCCCCAGCATTTT. This chain uses TRBV7-6 with TRBJ1-5; no clear D. Germline CDR1 is SGHVS and CDR2 is FNYEAQ. CDR3 length: 13 amino acids. Trimming cost V 2 bases and J 5 bases, with 7 bases left between them.

In its sample, this clonotype was seen a few times. A junction boundary mismatches the germline segment, possibly from a read error. The chain recombines TRBV27 with TRBJ2-7; D might be TRBD1 (5 bases). CDR1 is MNHEY, CDR2 SMNVEV, per germline (reference sequence). The CDR3 is 14 amino acids. CDR3 in DNA: TGTGCCAACAGTTTATCGCAGGGATCCTACGAGCAGTACTTC. The encoded protein is CANSLSQGSYEQYF.